The rows below give T cell receptor beta chains drawn from one sample of a study of T cells in Graves' hyperthyroidism and ophthalmopathy. TCRdb used MiXCR to reprocess the multiplex PCR reads, holding one entry per CDR3 protein. The sample shows 300,000 to 400,000 distinct CDR3 sequences, around 20% of them seen only once. The specimen sequenced was blood. All receptors derive from a woman aged 45-65 years with Graves' hyperthyroidism. Both conserved end residues are part of each CDR3. Each record gives: clone size, J gene, D gene, V gene, CDR3 DNA, CDR3 protein. The D gene is left open where the match is weak. Part of the rows lack a size; the others show once, few, many or a class for expanded clones.

size: -
J: TRBJ2-2
D: TRBD1
V: TRBV30
DNA: TGTGCCTGGAGTGTGAACAGGGGCCACGGGGAGCTGTTTTTT
CDR3: CAWSVNRGHGELFF

size: once
J: TRBJ2-5
D: -
V: TRBV7-2
DNA: TGTGCCAGCATAGGCATAGGGGGAGAGACCCAGTACTTC
CDR3: CASIGIGGETQYF

size: many
J: TRBJ1-2
D: -
V: TRBV3-1
DNA: TGTGCCAGCAGTCACGGGGGGGGATGGCAGGGCAACTATGGCTACACCTTC
CDR3: CASSHGGGWQGNYGYTF

size: -
J: TRBJ2-3
D: TRBD2
V: TRBV9
DNA: TGTGCCAGCAGCTTCGGGACTAGCGGGGGGCCGTGGACGGGCAGGTATACGCAGTATTTT
CDR3: CASSFGTSGGPWTGRYTQYF

size: -
J: TRBJ2-7
D: -
V: TRBV20-1
DNA: TGCAGTGCCCGGGCCCCGGGCTACGAGCAGTACTTC
CDR3: CSARAPGYEQYF

size: -
J: TRBJ2-7
D: TRBD1
V: TRBV9
DNA: TGTGCCAGCAGCCCCGGGGACAGAAACTACGAGCAGTACTTC
CDR3: CASSPGDRNYEQYF

size: -
J: TRBJ2-3
D: -
V: TRBV29-1
DNA: TGCAGCGTTGAAGATGCGGCAGGGGGCACAGATACGCAGTATTTT
CDR3: CSVEDAAGGTDTQYF

size: -
J: TRBJ2-7
D: TRBD1
V: TRBV7-9
DNA: TGTGCCAGCAGCTTAGAGGGGACAGGGGTAAAGCAGTACTTC
CDR3: CASSLEGTGVKQYF

size: many
J: TRBJ2-3
D: TRBD2
V: TRBV5-6
DNA: TGTGCCAGCAGCTTCCGTAGCGGGGGGGGCACAGATACGCAGTATTTT
CDR3: CASSFRSGGGTDTQYF

size: many
J: TRBJ1-3
D: -
V: TRBV6-1
DNA: TGTGCCAGCAGCCGGGACGGGGTCTCTGGAAACACCATATATTTT
CDR3: CASSRDGVSGNTIYF

size: -
J: TRBJ1-6
D: -
V: TRBV4-2
DNA: TGTGCCAGCAGCCAAGAGTGGACGGTGAATTCACCCCTCCACTTT
CDR3: CASSQEWTVNSPLHF

size: many
J: TRBJ1-1
D: -
V: TRBV28
DNA: TGTGCCAGCAGCCGAACCCCGGGGGGCGCAGGTAGTACTGAAGCTTTCTTT
CDR3: CASSRTPGGAGSTEAFF

size: many
J: TRBJ2-7
D: -
V: TRBV20-1
DNA: TGCAGTGCTAGAGGGAGGGAGATGGGCGAGCAGTACTTC
CDR3: CSARGREMGEQYF

size: many
J: TRBJ1-2
D: TRBD1
V: TRBV29-1
DNA: TGCAGCGCCTCCCGGGACAGGGAGGGCTACACCTTC
CDR3: CSASRDREGYTF

size: many
J: TRBJ2-7
D: TRBD2
V: TRBV30
DNA: TGTGCCAGTACTAGCGGATACGAGCAGTACTTC
CDR3: CASTSGYEQYF

size: many
J: TRBJ2-5
D: -
V: TRBV12-3/TRBV12-4
DNA: TGTGCCAGCAGTTCGGACCAGGAGGAGACCCAGTACTTC
CDR3: CASSSDQEETQYF

size: -
J: TRBJ2-7
D: TRBD1
V: TRBV28
DNA: TGTGCCAGCAGTGGCGTGGACAGGGGTAACGAGCAGTACTTC
CDR3: CASSGVDRGNEQYF

size: many
J: TRBJ2-1
D: TRBD2
V: TRBV20-1
DNA: TGCAGTGCTACTGGGACTAGCGGGAGTAGGTATCAGTTCTTC
CDR3: CSATGTSGSRYQFF

size: -
J: TRBJ1-2
D: TRBD1
V: TRBV6-5
DNA: TGTGCCAGCAGTTATCAGGGGGGGGCGAACTATGGCTACACCTTC
CDR3: CASSYQGGANYGYTF

size: few
J: TRBJ1-1
D: -
V: TRBV5-4
DNA: TGTGCCAGCAGTTTCGGACAGACAAACACTGAAGCTTTCTTT
CDR3: CASSFGQTNTEAFF